The source of this T cell receptor beta chain is a study of T cell repertoires in cytomegalovirus infection. Study information: Researchers turned to recently identified HLA-C-restricted CMV epitopes as well as well-studied HLA-B-restricted ones. TCR beta signatures that were public indicated CMV infection and matching HLA type.

This clonotype turned up a few times. Its matching antigen is unknown. MiXCR was run by TCRdb on the reads, yielding one entry per CDR3 protein. The data show about 770,000 distinct CDR3 sequences, roughly 28% seen once. There are 13 residues in the CDR3. V lost 3 bases and J 6 bases, leaving 12 bases between the germline ends. Germline CDR1 reads SGHRS; CDR2 reads YFSETQ. Points from the study as a whole: CMV-specific HLA-C-restricted TCR beta clonotypes dominated the ex vivo response. The study identified carriers of CMV plus the relevant HLA from cumulative public TCR beta family frequency.

The sample was cultured CD8+ T cells from PBMCs, taken from culture after CMV antigen stimulation. The TCR comes from a human donor in good health (CMV status not recorded). Some clones in this sample may be carry-over from other donors' samples. This chain uses TRBV5-1 with TRBJ1-2; D unresolved. As DNA, the CDR3 is TGCGCCAGCAGCTCCGGAGGCAGCAATGGCTACACCTTC. Its translation: CASSSGGSNGYTF.